Below are 11 T cell receptor beta chains sequenced from a single sample in a study of response to subunit inactivated influenza vaccine. TCRdb called the RT-PCR reads again in MiXCR, with one record for every CDR3 protein. Of hundreds of thousands of distinct CDR3 sequences in the sample, 11% were seen once. These data were also filed under a second study, of T cells expressing NK-cell markers. That paper notes: Libraries used 5'RACE template switching adding universal primer site and UMIs.

The sequencing used PBMCs from blood, collected on the day of vaccination. The origin of the receptors is a man aged 45-60 years who received an inactivated influenza vaccine.

This clonotype appeared many times. The chain uses TRBV5-8 and TRBJ2-7; D not certain. The CDR3 covers 13 residues. The germline CDR1 and CDR2 sequences are SGHTS and YDEGEE. Trimming left V 6 bases short and J 2 bases short, with 12 bases between. The CDR3 DNA is TGTGCCAGCAATCCAGACTCCACCTACGAGCAGTACTTC. Protein product: CASNPDSTYEQYF. The entire variable domain, with the rest obtained from reference TRBV5-8 and TRBJ2-7, is as follows: EAGVTQSPTHLIKTRGQQATLRCSPISGHTSVYWYQQALGLGLQFLLWYDEGEERNRGNFPPRFSGRQFPNYSSELNVNALELEDSALYLCASNPDSTYEQYFGPGTRLTVT.

The genes are TRBV7-2 and TRBJ2-2; D unclear. V lost 4 bases, J lost 6 bases, and 9 bases lay in between. This CDR3 region has 13 residues. Germline V gene lookup returns CDR1 SGHTA and CDR2 FQGNSA. CDR3 bases: TGTGCCAGCAGCTGGCGCGGTTCCGGGGAGCTGTTTTTT. It is translated as CASSWRGSGELFF.

This clonotype was counted many times. This chain joins TRBV12-3 or TRBV12-4 and TRBJ2-5, with 7 nucleotides matching TRBD1. The CDR3 covers 13 residues. Losses at the gene ends were 5 bases for V and 3 bases for J; bases not matched to a gene: 3. The CDR3 nucleotides read TGTGCCAGCAGTCCCGGGACAGAAGAGACCCAGTACTTC. Encoded protein: CASSPGTEETQYF.

A few counts support this clonotype. The rearrangement links TRBV12-5 to TRBJ2-5; 9 bases match TRBD2. The CDR3 covers 17 residues. With V trimmed by 5 bases and J by 3 bases, 13 bases remained unmatched. CDR1 is LGHNT and CDR2 is FRNRAP in the germline V gene. This CDR3 reads CASGLATSGTLEETQYF. The CDR3 nucleotides are TGTGCTAGTGGTCTTGCGACTAGCGGAACTTTAGAAGAGACCCAGTACTTC.

There are a few counts of this clonotype. The gene calls are TRBV28 and TRBJ2-2, with TRBD2 matching 9 bases. Trimming removed 6 bases from V and 5 bases from J; junction bases left unmatched: 7. This CDR3 has 15 amino acids. Germline V gene data show CDR1 as MDHEN and CDR2 as SYDVKM. This CDR3 is CASRAGLAGTGELFF. In nucleotides, the CDR3 is TGTGCCAGCAGGGCGGGACTAGCAGGGACCGGGGAGCTGTTTTTT.

This clonotype was seen only a few times. The V gene is TRBV4-1, the J gene TRBJ2-1, with D perhaps given as TRBD1 or TRBD2 (5 bases each). Between the trimmed V and J ends, which lost 2 bases and 7 bases, there was a span of 9 bases. The CDR3 loop spans 13 amino acids. CDR1 MGHRA and CDR2 YSYEKL come from the germline V gene. CDR3 sequence: CASSQTGGNEQFF. The CDR3 DNA is TGCGCCAGCAGCCAAACTGGGGGAAATGAGCAGTTCTTC.

In its sample, this clonotype was seen a few times. The chain carries TRBV2 and TRBJ2-3, with D maybe TRBD2 (7 bases). Per germline, CDR1 SNHLY and CDR2 FYNNEI. Trimming stripped 3 bases from V and 4 bases from J, with 14 bases between. This CDR3 is 15 amino acids long. This chain's CDR3 is CASSDMGGASDTQYF. Written as DNA, the CDR3 is TGTGCCAGCAGTGATATGGGGGGGGCGTCAGATACGCAGTATTTT.

This clonotype showed up many times. The chain recombines TRBV12-3 or TRBV12-4 with TRBJ1-4, with D unclear. Trimming removed 1 base from V and 5 bases from J, with 29 bases in between. The CDR3 loop spans 21 amino acids. Here the CDR3 DNA reads TGTGCCAGCAGTTTAGTCCTTCGGTATGGGAGAGACACGACTTTAAATGAAAAACTGTTTTTT. Translating gives CASSLVLRYGRDTTLNEKLFF.

This chain connects TRBV7-2 to TRBJ2-4; maybe TRBD1 (5 bases). The germline CDR1 and CDR2 sequences are SGHTA and FQGNSA. CDR3 length: 11 amino acids. Trimming took 5 bases from V and 9 from J, leaving 8 bases between them. CDR3 sequence (DNA): TGTGCCAGCAGCCTAGGGGCCATTCAGTACTTC. It translates to CASSLGAIQYF.

This clonotype was seen only a few times. This chain connects TRBV5-1 to TRBJ2-5; TRBD2 aligns across 8 bases. Trimming at V came to 5 bases and at J to 2 bases, leaving 2 bases not matched to a gene. The V gene's germline CDR1 is SGHRS and CDR2 YFSETQ. The CDR3 has 13 amino acids. The CDR3 region has the DNA TGCGCCAGCAGACCGGGGGGGCAAGAGACCCAGTACTTC. This sequence encodes CASRPGGQETQYF.

This clonotype was detected only a few times. The chain uses TRBV7-2 and TRBJ2-7, with D possibly TRBD1 on 6 matching bases. Trimming pared 5 bases from V and 6 bases from J, leaving 14 bases between. Per the germline V gene, CDR1 is SGHTA and CDR2 is FQGNSA. This CDR3 is built from 13 residues. CDR3 region: CASSHGQFLEQYF. DNA for the CDR3: TGTGCCAGCAGCCACGGACAGTTTCTCGAGCAGTACTTC. Together with reference TRBV7-2 and TRBJ2-7, the CDR3 gives the full variable domain: GAGVSQSPSNKVTEKGKDVELRCDPISGHTALYWYRQSLGQGLEFLIYFQGNSAPDKSGLPSDRFSAERTGGSVSTLTIQRTQQEDSAVYLCASSHGQFLEQYFGPGTRLTVT.